Below, 28 T cell receptor beta chains from the same sample are listed, as sequenced in a study of blood T cell repertoires in COVID-19. Assay: immunoSEQ multiplex PCR; the TCRdb copy retains only in-frame clones and omits some. Of 80,000 or so clones in the sample, 75% to 85% are singletons; the top ten hold around 5%. Sequencing was carried out using peripheral blood. Receptors were obtained from a woman in her 70s with acute or convalescent COVID-19.

The chain joins TRBV27 to TRBJ1-5, with 8 nucleotides matching TRBD1. Germline trimming cut 4 bases from V and 2 bases from J; bases unmatched to any gene: 4. Germline CDR1 and CDR2: MNHEY and SMNVEV (reference sequence). The CDR3 has 15 amino acids. The DNA of the CDR3 is TGTGCCAGCAGTTCAGACAGGGGTGGCAATCAGCCCCAGCATTTT. Amino acid sequence: CASSSDRGGNQPQHF.

The J gene is TRBJ2-7, the V gene TRBV5-5; the D gene is possibly TRBD2 (5 bases). The CDR3 is 14 residues long. The ends were cut back, 4 bases at V and 3 bases at J, with 14 bases in the middle. Germline CDR1 and CDR2: SGHKS and YYEKEE (reference sequence). The CDR3 region is CASSPTGIYYEQYF. DNA of the CDR3: TGTGCCAGCAGCCCGACCGGGATTTACTACGAGCAGTACTTC.

The V and J genes are TRBV5-1 and TRBJ1-3; D is ambiguous. Germline CDR1 is SGHRS and CDR2 is YFSETQ. The CDR3 covers 14 residues. Trimming took off 4 bases at V and 0 bases at J, with 8 bases between the two ends. The CDR3 sequence is CASSLGSSGNTIYF. The CDR3 nucleotides read TGCGCCAGCAGCCTGGGCAGCTCTGGAAACACCATATATTTT.

V gene TRBV4-1 combines with J gene TRBJ1-2; D is ambiguous. This CDR3 has 14 residues. The germline CDR1 and CDR2 sequences are MGHRA and YSYEKL. V was shortened by 1 base and J by 2 bases, with 8 bases between the two germline ends. The CDR3 sequence is CASSQVAVNYGYTF. The CDR3 region has the DNA TGCGCCAGCAGCCAAGTAGCGGTGAACTATGGCTACACCTTC.

The chain recombines TRBV27 with TRBJ1-3; D gene uncertain. Trimming shortened V by 5 bases and J by 4 bases, and 3 bases separated the two germline ends. Germline CDR1 and CDR2: MNHEY and SMNVEV (reference sequence). This CDR3 contains 11 residues. The CDR3 DNA reads TGTGCCAGCAGTGAGGGAAACACCATATATTTT. Its protein is CASSEGNTIYF.

This chain connects TRBV24-1 to TRBJ2-2; TRBD1 aligns across 8 bases. Germline CDR1 reads KGHDR; CDR2 reads SFDVKD. V lost 3 bases to trimming and J lost 5 bases; unmatched junction nucleotides: 7. The CDR3 contains 16 residues. This CDR3 is CATSDAWTGRTGELFF. DNA of the CDR3: TGTGCCACCAGTGATGCTTGGACAGGGCGAACCGGGGAGCTGTTTTTT.

This chain links TRBV29-1 with TRBJ2-7; D possibly corresponds to TRBD2 (7 bases). This CDR3 has 12 amino acids. In germline, CDR1 is SQVTM, CDR2 ANQGSEA. The V and J ends lost 4 bases and 2 bases respectively, with 9 bases between them. The CDR3 is CSVGEGAYEQYF. The CDR3 DNA follows: TGCAGCGTTGGGGAGGGGGCCTACGAGCAGTACTTC.

This chain connects TRBV6-1 to TRBJ2-2, with D possibly matching TRBD2 (5 bases). Trimming stripped 3 bases from V and 5 bases from J, with 16 bases between. Germline values: CDR1 MNHNS, CDR2 SASEGT. This CDR3 region has 16 residues. CDR3 protein: CASSDVKGGLTGELFF. CDR3 nucleotides: TGTGCCAGCAGTGACGTGAAAGGCGGGTTAACCGGGGAGCTGTTTTTT.

The chain joins TRBV7-9 to TRBJ1-2; D is ambiguous. Trimming took 6 bases from V and 8 from J, leaving 25 bases between them. This CDR3 has 16 amino acids. Germline V CDR1 and CDR2: SEHNR, FQNEAQ (reference sequence). CDR3 in DNA: TGTGCCAGCAGGGAGGGATACTTTGGCCCTTGGGCAGGCTACACCTTC. Translation: CASREGYFGPWAGYTF.

The gene calls are TRBV2 and TRBJ1-2; 9 nucleotides align to TRBD1. J was trimmed by 5 bases and V by 2 bases; bases with no gene match: 3. This CDR3 contains 14 residues. Germline V gene lookup returns CDR1 SNHLY and CDR2 FYNNEI. CDR3 amino acids: CASSETGQGYGYTF. CDR3 nucleotide sequence: TGTGCCAGCAGTGAAACCGGACAGGGGTATGGCTACACCTTC.

This clone was seen just once. The chain joins TRBV18 to TRBJ2-5; TRBD2 agrees at 7 bases. V lost 4 bases to trimming and J lost 4 bases; unmatched junction nucleotides: 3. This CDR3 is built from 13 residues. Germline CDR1 and CDR2: KGHSH and LQKENI. The CDR3 DNA is TGTGCCAGCTCACGCGGGGGTCCAGAGACCCAGTACTTC. This sequence encodes CASSRGGPETQYF. The entire variable domain, with the rest obtained from reference TRBV18 and TRBJ2-5, is as follows: NAGVMQNPRHLVRRRGQEARLRCSPMKGHSHVYWYRQLPEEGLKFMVYLQKENIIDESGMPKERFSAEFPKEGPSILRIQQVVRGDSAAYFCASSRGGPETQYFGPGTRLLVL.

This chain connects TRBV9 to TRBJ2-2; possible D gene TRBD1, 5 bases. The CDR3 sequence is 16 residues long. V lost 4 bases, J lost 0 bases, and 13 bases lay in between. Germline CDR1 reads SGDLS; CDR2 reads YYNGEE. The CDR3 here is CASSLPQGSNTGELFF. In nucleotides, the CDR3 is TGTGCCAGCAGCCTGCCCCAGGGTTCGAACACCGGGGAGCTGTTTTTT.

This clone came up a few times. The rearrangement uses TRBV10-3 and TRBJ1-3, with D perhaps matching TRBD1 (6 bases). There are 15 residues in the CDR3. V gave up 3 bases and J gave up 2 bases, with 11 bases separating them. CDR1 and CDR2 (germline): ENHRY, SYGVKD. CDR3 region: CAISDPTGTGNTIYF. DNA for the CDR3: TGTGCCATCAGTGACCCAACAGGGACTGGAAACACCATATATTTT.

The chain is built from TRBV10-1 and TRBJ2-5, with 10 bases aligning to TRBD2. The germline gives CDR1 WNHNN, CDR2 SYGVQD (reference sequence). The CDR3 is 17 amino acids. The V and J ends lost 3 bases and 2 bases, in that order; junction bases with no gene match: 9. The CDR3 loop reads CASSDGRLAGDQETQYF. The CDR3 DNA is TGCGCCAGCAGTGACGGGCGGCTAGCGGGAGATCAAGAGACCCAGTACTTC.

The CDR3 spells CASSIGLATDTQYF. The CDR3 DNA is TGTGCCAGCAGCATAGGACTAGCGACAGATACGCAGTATTTT. V and J are TRBV7-9 and TRBJ2-3, with 9 bases identical to TRBD2. Germline V gene sequence: CDR1 SEHNR, CDR2 FQNEAQ (reference sequence). Losses at the gene ends were 5 bases for V and 3 bases for J; bases not matched to a gene: 3. The CDR3 contains 14 residues. Based on the CDR3 plus reference TRBV7-9 and TRBJ2-3, the full variable domain is DTGVSQNPRHKITKRGQNVTFRCDPISEHNRLYWYRQTLGQGPEFLTYFQNEAQLEKSRLLSDRFSAERPKGSFSTLEIQRTEQGDSAMYLCASSIGLATDTQYFGPGTRLTVL.

This clone occurred once. This chain uses TRBV9 with TRBJ2-3; 7 positions agree with TRBD1. This CDR3 has 16 residues. V gave up 0 bases and J gave up 0 bases; unmatched junction bases: 4. Germline V CDR1 and CDR2: SGDLS, YYNGEE. The DNA for the CDR3 is TGTGCCAGCAGCGTAGAAGGGGGCCTAAGCACAGATACGCAGTATTTT. It encodes CASSVEGGLSTDTQYF.

V usage is TRBV7-9 and J usage is TRBJ1-2; no clear D. The germline V gene encodes CDR1 SEHNR and CDR2 FQNEAQ (reference sequence). The CDR3 is 14 amino acids. V was pared by 2 bases and J by 8 bases, with 15 bases between. In DNA, the CDR3 is TGTGCCAGCAGCTTAATGTTACGGGGTGAGGGCTACACCTTC. Protein: CASSLMLRGEGYTF.

J is TRBJ2-1 and V is TRBV5-5; no clear D gene. CDR1 and CDR2 (germline): SGHKS, YYEKEE (reference sequence). The CDR3 runs to 15 residues. The germline V and J ends were trimmed by 2 bases and 9 bases, with 18 bases remaining between them. The CDR3 bases are TGTGCCAGCAGCTTAGATGTCCCCGCGGCCGCTGAGCAGTTCTTC. Translated, it gives CASSLDVPAAAEQFF.

The CDR3 bases are TGTGCCAGCAGCTTAAGTTCCCTAACCGGGGAGCTGTTTTTT. Translating gives CASSLSSLTGELFF. V is TRBV7-2 and J is TRBJ2-2; D uncertain. V was pared by 2 bases and J by 5 bases, with 9 bases between. The CDR3 contains 14 residues. Germline loops: CDR1 SGHTA, CDR2 FQGNSA.

The CDR3 DNA reads as TGCGCCAGCGGTTACGGACAGGGGGCTAATGGCTACACCTTC. This sequence encodes CASGYGQGANGYTF. The rearrangement uses TRBV5-1 and TRBJ1-2; TRBD1 agrees at 11 bases. Trimming removed 7 bases from V and 6 bases from J; junction bases left unmatched: 8. This CDR3 contains 14 residues. CDR1 SGHRS and CDR2 YFSETQ come from the germline V gene. Full variable domain (outside the CDR3, taken from reference TRBV5-1 and TRBJ1-2): KAGVTQTPRYLIKTRGQQVTLSCSPISGHRSVSWYQQTPGQGLQFLFEYFSETQRNKGNFPGRFSGRQFSNSRSEMNVSTLELGDSALYLCASGYGQGANGYTFGSGTRLTVV.

The rearrangement links TRBV19 to TRBJ2-1; 12 bases line up with TRBD2. The CDR3 has 14 amino acids. The J segment lost 7 bases and the V segment lost 8 bases, leaving 6 bases of the junction unmatched. The V gene's germline CDR1 is LNHDA and CDR2 SQIVND (reference sequence). DNA for the CDR3: TGTGCCAGTGAGACTAGCGGGGGAATTAATGAGCAGTTCTTC. As protein: CASETSGGINEQFF.

This clone was recorded a few times. V is TRBV7-9 and J is TRBJ2-6; D unclear. The germline V gene encodes CDR1 SEHNR and CDR2 FQNEAQ (reference sequence). Trimming shortened V by 4 bases and J by 0 bases, and 7 bases separated the two germline ends. The CDR3 totals 15 residues. For the CDR3, the DNA is TGTGCCAGCAGCTCGCGGAGCTCTGGGGCCAACGTCCTGACTTTC. As protein: CASSSRSSGANVLTF.

This chain connects TRBV6-6 to TRBJ2-7, with TRBD1 as a possible D gene (5 bases). The germline V gene encodes CDR1 MNHNY and CDR2 SVGAGI (reference sequence). The CDR3 loop spans 14 amino acids. V shed 0 bases and J shed 1 base, with 7 bases lying between them. CDR3 nucleotide sequence: TGTGCCAGCAGTTACTCCGCAGGGTCCTACGAGCAGTACTTC. It is translated as CASSYSAGSYEQYF.

This clone was found a few times. V usage is TRBV7-9 and J usage is TRBJ2-2; tentative D call: TRBD1 (6 bases). Germline CDR1 and CDR2: SEHNR and FQNEAQ (reference sequence). V lost 5 bases, J lost 6 bases, and 10 bases lay in between. The CDR3 runs to 13 residues. CDR3 sequence: CASSRPGAGELFF. Here the CDR3 DNA reads TGTGCCAGCAGCCGACCAGGGGCCGGGGAGCTGTTTTTT.

This clone was counted a few times. CDR3 sequence reads: CASSPDRGTYGYTF. CDR3 coding DNA: TGTGCCAGCAGCCCGGACAGGGGCACCTATGGCTACACCTTC. V and J are TRBV16 and TRBJ1-2; 9 nucleotides match TRBD1. The junction had 4 bases not matched to a gene; V was cut back by 4 bases and J by 4 bases. Germline V CDR1 and CDR2: KGHSY, FQNENV. The CDR3 is made up of 14 amino acids. Filled out from reference TRBV16 and TRBJ1-2, the complete variable domain reads GEEVAQTPKHLVRGEGQKAKLYCAPIKGHSYVFWYQQVLKNEFKFLISFQNENVFDETGMPKERFSAKCLPNSPCSLEIQATKLEDSAVYFCASSPDRGTYGYTFGSGTRLTVV.

Comments on this clone: Germline is not matched at one junction end, which may reflect a read error. Other nucleotide sequences from this sample produce the same CDR3. CDR3 in DNA: TGTGCCAGCAGCTTGGGGGCGGGCACTGAGGCTTTCTTT. Translation gives CASSLGAGTEAFF. The V gene is TRBV5-8, the J gene TRBJ1-1; D is uncertain. This CDR3 has 13 residues. Germline lookup yields CDR1 SGHTS and CDR2 YDEGEE.

The rearrangement links TRBV29-1 to TRBJ1-1, with 8 nucleotides matching TRBD1. J was trimmed by 8 bases and V by 6 bases; bases with no gene match: 5. The CDR3 contains 11 residues. Germline V gives CDR1 SQVTM, CDR2 ANQGSEA. The CDR3 sequence: CSVRQGSEAFF. DNA of the CDR3: TGCAGCGTACGACAGGGGTCCGAAGCTTTCTTT.

The V call is TRBV3-1 (or the pseudogene TRBV3-2), the J call TRBJ2-3; 9 nucleotides align to TRBD2. Germline CDR1 and CDR2: LGHDT and YNNKEL (reference sequence). After removal of 2 bases from V and 0 bases from J, the junction contained 6 bases not matched to a gene. This CDR3 has 17 residues. The CDR3 coding sequence is TGTGCCAGCAGCCAATACAGCGGGGGGACAAGCACAGATACGCAGTATTTT. It codes for CASSQYSGGTSTDTQYF.